These T cell receptor beta chains were read from a single sample in a study of early T cells in non-severe SARS-CoV-2 infection. TCRdb fed the 5' RACE reads into MiXCR, producing one record per CDR3 protein. This table has about 60,000 distinct CDR3 sequences, 5.6% appearing once. Sequencing used whole blood. These receptors originate from an adult who was a healthcare worker with PCR-confirmed SARS-CoV-2 infection or an uninfected control (not recorded which). Both conserved end residues are part of each CDR3. The order of the fields is J gene, D gene, clone size, V gene, CDR3 protein, CDR3 DNA. The D gene is left open where the match is weak. Size is omitted from some rows. Given values are once, few, many or a class for expanded clones.

TRBJ2-7 NA many TRBV29-1 CSAKRGAYEQYF TGCAGCGCTAAAAGGGGGGCCTACGAGCAGTACTTC
TRBJ2-5 NA NA TRBV6-2/TRBV6-3 CASSYRRSQETQYF TGTGCCAGCAGTTACCGGAGGTCCCAAGAGACCCAGTACTTC
TRBJ1-5 NA NA TRBV12-3/TRBV12-4 CASRNSNQPQHF TGTGCCAGCAGGAATAGCAATCAGCCCCAGCATTTT
TRBJ1-5 TRBD1 many TRBV12-5 CASAINTGASNQPQHF TGTGCTAGTGCCATAAACACAGGGGCTAGCAATCAGCCCCAGCATTTT
TRBJ2-1 TRBD1 few TRBV24-1 CATSDGYRGKQFF TGTGCCACCAGTGACGGATACAGGGGAAAGCAGTTCTTC
TRBJ2-3 TRBD2 many TRBV20-1 CSARVTSVPADTQYF TGCAGTGCTAGAGTAACTAGCGTCCCGGCAGATACGCAGTATTTT
TRBJ2-5 TRBD1 NA TRBV18 CASSRERTGLSESQYF TGTGCCAGCTCACGAGAGAGGACAGGGCTTAGCGAGTCCCAGTACTTC
TRBJ1-3 NA many TRBV30 CAWTRDSFGNTIYF TGTGCCTGGACGCGGGACTCATTCGGAAACACCATATATTTT
TRBJ2-5 NA many TRBV7-2 CASSSLGGRETQYF TGTGCCAGCAGCTCCCTAGGAGGGCGAGAGACCCAGTACTTC
TRBJ1-1 NA many TRBV30 CAWTRQRMTEAFF TGTGCCTGGACTCGACAGCGGATGACTGAAGCTTTCTTT
TRBJ2-5 TRBD1 few TRBV30 CAWNPGQGYQETQYF TGTGCCTGGAATCCGGGACAGGGGTACCAAGAGACCCAGTACTTC
TRBJ2-7 NA many TRBV10-3 CAISEPNRVDEQYF TGTGCCATCAGTGAGCCCAACAGGGTCGACGAGCAGTACTTC
TRBJ2-5 TRBD2 few TRBV12-3/TRBV12-4 CASSLTSGGQETQYF TGTGCCAGCAGCCTGACTAGCGGGGGCCAAGAGACCCAGTACTTC
TRBJ2-3 TRBD2 few TRBV7-2 CASRWGLAGSDTQYF TGTGCCAGCAGGTGGGGACTAGCGGGATCAGATACGCAGTATTTT
TRBJ1-6 NA many TRBV27 CASSLAYSSYNSPLHF TGTGCCAGCAGTTTGGCTTATAGCTCCTATAATTCACCCCTCCACTTT
TRBJ2-3 NA many TRBV3-1 CASSWKVNTDTQYF TGTGCCAGCAGTTGGAAGGTAAACACAGATACGCAGTATTTT
TRBJ2-2 TRBD1 few TRBV7-2 CASRSGTGGGGELFF TGTGCCAGCCGTTCTGGGACAGGGGGTGGAGGGGAGCTGTTTTTT
TRBJ2-2 NA many TRBV4-1 CASSLETTGELFF TGCGCCAGCAGCCTCGAGACGACCGGGGAGCTGTTTTTT
TRBJ2-5 TRBD1 many TRBV5-1 CASSLQGFQETQYF TGCGCCAGCAGCCTACAGGGGTTCCAAGAGACCCAGTACTTC
TRBJ2-2 NA many TRBV7-2 CASSSAGENTGELFF TGTGCCAGCAGCTCCGCAGGGGAAAACACCGGGGAGCTGTTTTTT
TRBJ2-5 TRBD1 many TRBV7-9 CASSLIGQVGETQYF TGTGCCAGCAGCCTCATAGGACAGGTCGGGGAGACCCAGTACTTC
TRBJ1-4 NA many TRBV6-6 CASSYLGRANEKLFF TGTGCCAGCAGTTACTTGGGCAGGGCAAATGAAAAGCTGTTTTTT
TRBJ1-2 TRBD1 many TRBV6-1 CASSPGTGGPTNYGYTF TGTGCCAGCAGTCCCGGGACAGGGGGACCCACTAACTATGGCTACACCTTC
TRBJ2-1 NA few TRBV24-1 CATSVNRKGAYNEQFF TGTGCCACCAGTGTGAATCGTAAAGGAGCCTACAATGAGCAGTTCTTC
TRBJ1-3 TRBD1 many TRBV7-9 CASSIPTGERTIYF TGTGCCAGCAGCATTCCGACAGGGGAACGGACCATATATTTT
TRBJ2-6 TRBD1 few TRBV27 CASSLPTDRSWGEPGANVLTF TGTGCCAGCAGTTTACCTACGGACAGGTCCTGGGGTGAGCCTGGGGCCAACGTCCTGACTTTC
TRBJ2-7 NA many TRBV18 CASSSGGEQYF TGTGCCAGCTCATCAGGGGGGGAGCAGTACTTC
TRBJ2-5 NA many TRBV7-6 CASSKGLQETQYF TGTGCCAGCAGCAAGGGACTTCAAGAGACCCAGTACTTC
TRBJ2-3 NA many TRBV7-2 CASSFIGGQSTDTQYF TGTGCCAGCAGCTTTATTGGAGGACAGAGCACAGATACGCAGTATTTT
TRBJ2-7 NA few TRBV20-1 CSAGEFEQYF TGCAGTGCTGGGGAGTTCGAGCAGTACTTC
TRBJ2-7 NA NA TRBV23-1 CASSQLEGSPNTSYEQYF TGCGCCAGCAGTCAATTAGAGGGGTCCCCGAATACATCCTACGAGCAGTACTTC
TRBJ2-5 TRBD1 NA TRBV24-1 CATRSDREETQYF TGTGCCACCAGGAGCGACAGGGAGGAGACCCAGTACTTC
TRBJ2-3 TRBD2 few TRBV20-1 CSALQGRGNTDTQYF TGCAGTGCTTTACAAGGGCGGGGGAACACAGATACGCAGTATTTT
TRBJ2-3 TRBD2 many TRBV4-3 CASSQDMRGGGTDTQYF TGCGCCAGCAGCCAAGATATGCGGGGGGGAGGCACAGATACGCAGTATTTT
TRBJ2-7 TRBD1 few TRBV10-3 CAICPGQGSYEQYF TGTGCCATCTGCCCGGGACAGGGTTCCTACGAGCAGTACTTC
TRBJ2-7 TRBD2 NA TRBV10-3 CAISGTNYEQYF TGTGCCATCAGCGGGACTAACTACGAGCAGTACTTC
TRBJ2-7 NA few TRBV4-3 CASSQETGPF TGCGCCAGCAGCCAGGAGACAGGTCCGTTC
TRBJ2-1 TRBD2 many TRBV20-1 CSAPTSGNGVAEQFF TGCAGTGCCCCGACTAGCGGGAACGGAGTAGCTGAGCAGTTCTTC
TRBJ2-1 TRBD2 many TRBV13 CASSTLLAGAHNEQFF TGTGCCAGCAGCACCCTACTAGCGGGGGCACACAATGAGCAGTTCTTC
TRBJ2-7 TRBD2 many TRBV16 CASSQWGLAGGRSSYEQYF TGTGCCAGCAGCCAATGGGGACTAGCGGGGGGCCGAAGCTCCTACGAGCAGTACTTC
TRBJ2-7 NA few TRBV15 CATSSFGPRGYEQYF TGTGCCACCAGCAGTTTCGGCCCCCGGGGCTACGAGCAGTACTTC
TRBJ1-1 NA NA TRBV14 CASSHRQSSNTEAFF TGTGCCAGCAGCCATAGACAGTCCTCGAACACTGAAGCTTTCTTT
TRBJ2-1 NA many TRBV24-1 CATSHGAKTYNEQFF TGTGCCACCTCCCACGGAGCGAAGACCTACAATGAGCAGTTCTTC
TRBJ2-3 NA many TRBV6-5 CASSLRGGTDTQYF TGTGCCAGCAGCCTCAGGGGCGGGACAGATACGCAGTATTTT
TRBJ2-3 NA NA TRBV7-2 CASSPGTSLSTDTQYF TGTGCCAGCAGTCCCGGGACTTCCTTGAGCACAGATACGCAGTATTTT
TRBJ1-1 NA many TRBV7-9 CASSLARGGGTEAFF TGTGCCAGCAGCTTAGCGAGGGGAGGGGGGACTGAAGCTTTCTTT
TRBJ2-7 NA many TRBV3-1 CASSQGGLLTEQYF TGTGCCAGCAGCCAAGGGGGACTCCTGACCGAGCAGTACTTC
TRBJ1-2 TRBD1 NA TRBV20-1 CSASRGQGNGYTF TGCAGTGCTAGTCGCGGACAGGGGAATGGCTACACCTTC